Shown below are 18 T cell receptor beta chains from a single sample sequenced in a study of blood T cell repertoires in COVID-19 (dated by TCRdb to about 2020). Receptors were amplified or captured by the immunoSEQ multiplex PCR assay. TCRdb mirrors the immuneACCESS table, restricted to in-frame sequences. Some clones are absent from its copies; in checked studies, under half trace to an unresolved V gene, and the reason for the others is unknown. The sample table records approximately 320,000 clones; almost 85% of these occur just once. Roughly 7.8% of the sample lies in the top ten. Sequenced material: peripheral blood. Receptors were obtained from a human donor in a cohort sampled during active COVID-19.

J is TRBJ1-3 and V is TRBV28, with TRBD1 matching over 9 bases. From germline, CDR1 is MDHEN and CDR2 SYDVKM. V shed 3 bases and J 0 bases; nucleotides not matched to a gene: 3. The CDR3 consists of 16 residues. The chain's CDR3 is CASSFTGGLSGNTIYF. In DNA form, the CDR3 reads TGTGCCAGCAGTTTCACAGGGGGCCTCTCTGGAAACACCATATATTTT. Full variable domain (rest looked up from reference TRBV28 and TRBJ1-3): DVKVTQSSRYLVKRTGEKVFLECVQDMDHENMFWYRQDPGLGLRLIYFSYDVKMKEKGDIPEGYSVSREKKERFSLILESASTNQTSMYLCASSFTGGLSGNTIYFGEGSWLTVV.

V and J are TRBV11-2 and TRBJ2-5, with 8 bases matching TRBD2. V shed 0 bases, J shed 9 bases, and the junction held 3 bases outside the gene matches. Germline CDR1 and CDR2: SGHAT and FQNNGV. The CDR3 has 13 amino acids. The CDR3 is CASSLESGGAQYF. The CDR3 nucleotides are TGTGCCAGCAGCTTAGAGTCGGGGGGGGCCCAGTACTTC.

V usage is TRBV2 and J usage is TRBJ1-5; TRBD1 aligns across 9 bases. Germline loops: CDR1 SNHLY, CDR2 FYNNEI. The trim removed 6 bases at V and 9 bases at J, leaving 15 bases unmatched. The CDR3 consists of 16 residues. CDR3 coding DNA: TGTGCCAGCAGGCTTGGGTCGGGACAGGGTAGTGGGCCCCAGCATTTT. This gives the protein CASRLGSGQGSGPQHF.

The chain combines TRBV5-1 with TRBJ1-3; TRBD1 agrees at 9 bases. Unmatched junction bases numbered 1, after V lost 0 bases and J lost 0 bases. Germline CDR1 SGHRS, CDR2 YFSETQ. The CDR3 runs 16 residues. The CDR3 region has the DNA TGCGCCAGCAGCTTGGGGGACAGGGCCTCTGGAAACACCATATATTTT. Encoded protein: CASSLGDRASGNTIYF.

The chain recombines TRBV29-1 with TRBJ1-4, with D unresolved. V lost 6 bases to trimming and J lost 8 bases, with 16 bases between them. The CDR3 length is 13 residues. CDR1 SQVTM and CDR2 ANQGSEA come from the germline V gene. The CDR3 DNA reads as TGCAGCGTACCAGCCCCGGGCGGGGAAAAACTGTTTTTT. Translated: CSVPAPGGEKLFF.

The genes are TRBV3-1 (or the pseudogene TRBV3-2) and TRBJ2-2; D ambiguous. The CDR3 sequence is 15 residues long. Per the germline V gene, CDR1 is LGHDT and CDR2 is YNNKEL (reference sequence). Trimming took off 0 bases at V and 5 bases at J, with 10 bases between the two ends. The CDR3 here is CASSQEGRSTGELFF. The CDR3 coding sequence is TGTGCCAGCAGCCAAGAGGGTAGGAGTACCGGGGAGCTGTTTTTT.

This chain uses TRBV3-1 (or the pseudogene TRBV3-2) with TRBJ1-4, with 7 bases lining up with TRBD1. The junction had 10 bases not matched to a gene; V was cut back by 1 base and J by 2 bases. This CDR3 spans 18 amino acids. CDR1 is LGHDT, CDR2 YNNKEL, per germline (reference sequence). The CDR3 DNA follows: TGTGCCAGCAGCCAAGGACCTCAGGGGGAAGTTACTAATGAAAAACTGTTTTTT. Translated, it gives CASSQGPQGEVTNEKLFF.

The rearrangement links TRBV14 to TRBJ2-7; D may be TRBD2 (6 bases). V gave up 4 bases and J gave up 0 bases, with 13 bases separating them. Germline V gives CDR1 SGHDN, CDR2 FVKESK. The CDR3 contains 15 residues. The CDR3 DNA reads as TGTGCCAGCAGCCCTCGGCGGGGTCACTCCTACGAGCAGTACTTC. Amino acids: CASSPRRGHSYEQYF.

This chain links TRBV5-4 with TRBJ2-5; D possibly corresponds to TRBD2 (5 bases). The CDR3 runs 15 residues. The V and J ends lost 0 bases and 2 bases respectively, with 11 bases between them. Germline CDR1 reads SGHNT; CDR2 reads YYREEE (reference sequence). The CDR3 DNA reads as TGTGCCAGCAGCTTGGCCCGGGGAGCTCAAGAGACCCAGTACTTC. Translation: CASSLARGAQETQYF.

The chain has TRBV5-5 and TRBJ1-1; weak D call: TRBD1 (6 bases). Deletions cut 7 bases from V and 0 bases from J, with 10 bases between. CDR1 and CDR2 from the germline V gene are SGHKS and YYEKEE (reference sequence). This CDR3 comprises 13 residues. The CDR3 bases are TGTGCCAGCCTGGGACACCTGAACACTGAAGCTTTCTTT. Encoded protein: CASLGHLNTEAFF.

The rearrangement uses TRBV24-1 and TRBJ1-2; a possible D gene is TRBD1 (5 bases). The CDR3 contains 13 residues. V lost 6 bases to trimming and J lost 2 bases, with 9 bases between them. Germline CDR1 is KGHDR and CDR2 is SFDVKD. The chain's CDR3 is CATSFGGNYGYTF. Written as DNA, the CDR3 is TGTGCCACCAGTTTCGGGGGGAACTATGGCTACACCTTC.

The CDR3 is CAWSTGAVSEQFF. The DNA for the CDR3 is TGTGCCTGGAGTACAGGGGCCGTGAGTGAGCAGTTCTTC. The chain employs TRBV30 and TRBJ2-1; 7 nucleotides agree with TRBD1. The germline gives CDR1 GTSNPN, CDR2 SVGIG (reference sequence). Unmatched junction bases numbered 7, after V lost 2 bases and J lost 9 bases. The CDR3 is made up of 13 amino acids.

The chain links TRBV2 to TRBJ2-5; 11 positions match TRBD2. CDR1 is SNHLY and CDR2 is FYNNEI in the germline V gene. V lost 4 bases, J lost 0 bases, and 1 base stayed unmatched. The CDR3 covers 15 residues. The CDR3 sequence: CASSGLAGNQETQYF. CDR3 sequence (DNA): TGTGCCAGCAGTGGACTAGCGGGGAACCAAGAGACCCAGTACTTC.

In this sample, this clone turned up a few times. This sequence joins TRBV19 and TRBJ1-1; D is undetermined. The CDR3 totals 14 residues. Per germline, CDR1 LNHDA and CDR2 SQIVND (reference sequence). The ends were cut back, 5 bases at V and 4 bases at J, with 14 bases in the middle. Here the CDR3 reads CASSLLGVSTEAFF. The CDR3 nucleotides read TGTGCCAGTAGTTTGCTGGGAGTAAGCACTGAAGCTTTCTTT.

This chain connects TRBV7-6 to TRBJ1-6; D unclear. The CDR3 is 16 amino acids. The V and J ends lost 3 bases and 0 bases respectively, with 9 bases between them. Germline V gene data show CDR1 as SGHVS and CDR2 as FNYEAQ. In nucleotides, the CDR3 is TGTGCCAGCAGCTTGGAGGAGAGCTCCTATAATTCACCCCTCCACTTT. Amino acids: CASSLEESSYNSPLHF.

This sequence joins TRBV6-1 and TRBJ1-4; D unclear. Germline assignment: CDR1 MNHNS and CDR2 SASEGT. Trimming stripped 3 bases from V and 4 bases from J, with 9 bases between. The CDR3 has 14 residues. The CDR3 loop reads CASSDGYYNEKLFF. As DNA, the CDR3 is TGTGCCAGCAGTGACGGGTATTATAATGAAAAACTGTTTTTT.

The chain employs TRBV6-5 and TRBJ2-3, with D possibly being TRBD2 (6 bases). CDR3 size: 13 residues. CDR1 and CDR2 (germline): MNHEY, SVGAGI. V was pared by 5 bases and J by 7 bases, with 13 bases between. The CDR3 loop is CASSIGTDYTQYF. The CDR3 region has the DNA TGTGCCAGCAGTATCGGGACTGACTATACGCAGTATTTT.

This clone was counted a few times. The CDR3 region is CASSTDSIAYEQYF. The CDR3 nucleotides read TGTGCCAGCAGCACGGACAGCATCGCCTACGAGCAGTACTTC. The V call is TRBV9, the J call TRBJ2-7; D is possibly TRBD1 (6 bases). V was trimmed by 4 bases and J by 2 bases, leaving 13 bases between them. CDR3 length equals 14 residues. CDR1 is SGDLS and CDR2 is YYNGEE in the germline V gene.